These T cell receptor beta chains were read from a single sample in a study of beta chain features in type 1 diabetes. Clones were read by immunoSEQ multiplex PCR, and TCRdb kept only the in-frame ones, dropping some. The sample includes around 650,000 clones, roughly 12% of them seen just once. Sequencing input: naive CD4+ T cells from blood. All receptors come from a man aged 30 to 39 with type 1 diabetes. Both conserved end residues are part of each CDR3. A D gene is named only where the DNA matches it firmly. Expanded clones are given a class, and other clones once, few, many or no size at all.

>TRBJ2-7|few|14|TRBV5-1|-
CASSSRRGQGEQYF
TGCGCCAGCAGCAGTCGTCGGGGCCAGGGAGAGCAGTACTTC
>TRBJ2-4|-|16|TRBV5-1|TRBD1
CASSLDTGGAVGIQYF
TGCGCCAGCAGCTTGGATACAGGGGGCGCGGTGGGCATTCAGTACTTC
>TRBJ2-3|few|15|TRBV9|-
CASSVIGESTDTQYF
TGTGCCAGCAGCGTGATAGGAGAGAGCACAGATACGCAGTATTTT
>TRBJ2-7|-|15|TRBV6-5|TRBD2
CATSGTSGSSYEQYF
TGTGCCACCTCCGGGACTAGCGGGAGCTCCTACGAGCAGTACTTC
>TRBJ1-1|-|13|TRBV27|-
CASSFIRGTEAFF
TGTGCCAGCAGTTTTATTAGAGGTACTGAAGCTTTCTTT
>TRBJ2-7|few|13|TRBV28|-
CASSFQGGAEQYF
TGTGCCAGCAGTTTCCAGGGGGGTGCCGAGCAGTACTTC
>TRBJ2-6|-|13|TRBV19|-
CASSMDGANVLTF
TGTGCCAGTAGTATGGATGGGGCCAACGTCCTGACTTTC
>TRBJ1-5|few|13|TRBV18|-
CASSEGNGQPQHF
TGTGCCAGCTCGGAAGGGAATGGTCAGCCCCAGCATTTT
>TRBJ1-5|-|14|TRBV4-2|-
CASSQDNNNQPQHF
TGTGCCAGCAGCCAAGATAACAACAATCAGCCCCAGCATTTT
>TRBJ2-3|few|13|TRBV5-1|-
CASSLVVGDTQYF
TGCGCCAGCAGCTTAGTGGTGGGGGATACGCAGTATTTT
>TRBJ2-1|few|11|TRBV20-1|-
CVWWSYNEQFF
TGCGTTTGGTGGTCCTACAATGAGCAGTTCTTC
>TRBJ1-1|few|14|TRBV6-5|-
CASSYSKSTSVAFF
TGTGCCAGCAGTTACTCGAAGTCTACCAGCGTTGCTTTCTTT
>TRBJ1-5|few|16|TRBV7-2|-
CASSLTGGGRNQPQHF
TGTGCCAGCAGCTTAACGGGCGGCGGACGCAATCAGCCCCAGCATTTT
>TRBJ2-5|few|16|TRBV30|-
CAWSVLSRALQETQYF
TGTGCCTGGAGTGTACTGAGCAGGGCTCTCCAAGAGACCCAGTACTTC
>TRBJ1-4|few|15|TRBV10-3|-
CAISRGTALREKLFF
TGTGCCATCAGCCGCGGGACCGCCCTACGGGAAAAACTGTTTTTT
>TRBJ2-7|few|15|TRBV4-1|TRBD1
CASSYPGQKPLEQYF
TGCGCCAGCAGCTACCCGGGACAGAAGCCTCTAGAGCAGTACTTC
>TRBJ2-1|-|11|TRBV19|-
CASSSGFEQFF
TGTGCCAGTAGCTCAGGGTTTGAGCAGTTCTTC
>TRBJ1-1|-|19|TRBV4-3|-
CASSQEAFRTTGINTEAFF
TGCGCCAGCAGCCAAGAGGCCTTCAGGACAACTGGAATTAACACTGAAGCTTTCTTT
>TRBJ1-2|-|13|TRBV2|-
CASSERRSYGYTF
TGTGCCAGCAGTGAACGTCGGAGCTATGGCTACACCTTC
>TRBJ2-5|-|14|TRBV5-1|TRBD1
CASSSPGGEETQYF
TGCGCCAGCAGCTCGCCAGGGGGCGAAGAGACCCAGTACTTC
>TRBJ2-1|few|15|TRBV7-9|-
CASSLLGGSYNEQFF
TGTGCCAGCAGCTTATTGGGGGGCTCCTACAATGAGCAGTTCTTC
>TRBJ2-6|-|11|TRBV6-5|-
CAGAGANVLTF
TGTGCAGGAGCTGGGGCCAACGTCCTGACTTTC
>TRBJ1-5|-|14|TRBV6-6|-
CASINSNSNQPQHF
TGTGCCAGCATCAACAGCAATAGCAATCAGCCCCAGCATTTT
>TRBJ2-1|few|17|TRBV14|TRBD1
CASSHPKPGQGYNEQFF
TGTGCCAGCAGCCATCCCAAACCGGGACAGGGCTACAATGAGCAGTTCTTC
>TRBJ2-2|few|12|TRBV21-1|-
CAGRPNTGELFF
TGTGCGGGGAGACCGAACACCGGGGAGCTGTTTTTT
>TRBJ2-7|-|13|TRBV29-1|TRBD1
CSVAGTGAYEQYF
TGCAGCGTAGCCGGGACAGGGGCCTACGAGCAGTACTTC
>TRBJ2-4|few|15|TRBV4-2|-
CASSQETLGWDIQYF
TGTGCCAGCAGCCAAGAAACTCTAGGGTGGGACATTCAGTACTTC
>TRBJ1-5|-|15|TRBV19|-
CASSFLRSGNQPQHF
TGTGCCAGTAGTTTCCTTAGATCGGGCAATCAGCCCCAGCATTTT
>TRBJ2-6|few|13|TRBV14|-
CASSLPGANVLTF
TGTGCCAGCAGTTTGCCTGGGGCCAACGTCCTGACTTTC
>TRBJ2-2|few|18|TRBV4-3|-
CASSQDLAGGAGTGELFF
TGCGCCAGCAGCCAAGATCTAGCCGGGGGCGCTGGGACCGGGGAGCTGTTTTTT
>TRBJ2-2|few|15|TRBV4-3|-
CASSQGGSGAGELFF
TGCGCCAGCAGCCAAGGAGGGTCAGGAGCCGGGGAGCTGTTTTTT
>TRBJ1-5|-|14|TRBV4-3|-
CASSQAYSNQPQHF
TGCGCCAGCAGCCAAGCCTATAGCAATCAGCCCCAGCATTTT
>TRBJ1-2|-|14|TRBV18|-
CASSPEKGSNGYTF
TGTGCCAGCTCACCAGAGAAAGGGAGTAATGGCTACACCTTC
>TRBJ2-1|few|15|TRBV5-4|TRBD1
CASSSRDRAYNEQFF
TGTGCCAGCAGCTCCCGGGACAGAGCCTACAATGAGCAGTTCTTC
>TRBJ2-7|-|13|TRBV5-1|-
CASSDFSSYEQYF
TGCGCCAGCAGTGACTTCAGCTCCTACGAGCAGTACTTC
>TRBJ1-2|-|16|TRBV28|TRBD1
CASSSGTGVYSYGYTF
TGTGCCAGCAGTTCCGGGACAGGGGTGTATAGCTATGGCTACACCTTC
>TRBJ2-7|-|16|TRBV5-1|TRBD1
CASSFTGTGKLYEQYF
TGCGCCAGCAGCTTCACCGGGACAGGGAAGCTCTACGAGCAGTACTTC
>TRBJ2-3|-|13|TRBV7-9|-
CASSYEGADTQYF
TGTGCCAGCAGCTACGAGGGGGCAGATACGCAGTATTTT
>TRBJ1-4|-|15|TRBV30|-
CAWTNFSRGNEKLFF
TGTGCCTGGACGAACTTTTCTCGGGGGAATGAAAAACTGTTTTTT
>TRBJ2-2|few|15|TRBV25-1|TRBD1
CASSATGESTGELFF
TGTGCCAGCAGTGCCACAGGGGAGTCCACCGGGGAGCTGTTTTTT
>TRBJ2-3|few|16|TRBV30|TRBD1
CAWRGERDRGTDTQYF
TGTGCCTGGAGAGGAGAACGGGACAGGGGCACAGATACGCAGTATTTT
>TRBJ1-5|few|13|TRBV9|-
CASSPDLNQPQHF
TGTGCCAGCAGCCCGGACCTAAATCAGCCCCAGCATTTT
>TRBJ1-2|-|15|TRBV4-1|-
CASSQDGTTNYGYTF
TGCGCCAGCAGCCAAGATGGGACAACAAACTATGGCTACACCTTC
>TRBJ1-1|-|13|TRBV25-1|-
CASSERTASEAFF
TGTGCCAGCAGTGAAAGAACAGCCTCTGAAGCTTTCTTT
>TRBJ1-4|-|16|TRBV4-3|TRBD1
CASSQDWGQGGEKLFF
TGCGCCAGCAGCCAAGATTGGGGACAGGGAGGTGAAAAACTGTTTTTT
>TRBJ2-5|few|14|TRBV5-4|TRBD1
CASSARTGQETQYF
TGTGCCAGCAGTGCCAGGACAGGGCAAGAGACCCAGTACTTC
>TRBJ2-7|-|14|TRBV2|-
CASRFFVDPYEQYF
TGTGCCAGCAGGTTTTTTGTAGACCCCTACGAGCAGTACTTC
>TRBJ2-2|few|14|TRBV28|-
CASSLDQFTGELFF
TGTGCCAGCAGTTTAGACCAGTTCACCGGGGAGCTGTTTTTT
>TRBJ1-5|few|14|TRBV27|-
CASSYRENNQPQHF
TGTGCCAGCAGTTACCGGGAGAACAATCAGCCCCAGCATTTT
>TRBJ1-2|few|14|TRBV5-1|-
CASSSDSARYGYTF
TGCGCCAGCAGCTCGGACAGTGCTCGATATGGCTACACCTTC
>TRBJ2-4|-|17|TRBV18|-
CASSPRDLYLAKNIQYF
TGTGCCAGCTCACCCCGGGACCTCTATTTAGCCAAAAACATTCAGTACTTC